These T cell receptor beta chains were read from a single sample in a study of PD-L1 blockade in urothelial cancer. Only in-frame clones appear in the TCRdb table, and some are missing; sequencing was by immunoSEQ multiplex PCR. The sample has around 86,000 clones, 85% seen once; the top ten hold less than 8.5%. The sample was PBMCs, taken around atezolizumab (anti-PD-L1) treatment. These receptors came from a man aged 35-49 years with urothelial cancer. CDR3s include the opening cysteine and the closing phenylalanine or tryptophan. D genes are given only for firm matches. Clone size appears in some rows only: once, few, many, or a class for an expanded clone.

NA,TRBJ2-5,TRBV5-1,NA,CASSLSPGGKQETQYF,TGCGCCAGCAGCTTGAGCCCAGGGGGGAAACAAGAGACCCAGTACTTC
NA,TRBJ1-1,TRBV29-1,NA,CSVESGGATEAFF,TGCAGCGTTGAATCGGGGGGCGCGACTGAAGCTTTCTTT
NA,TRBJ2-3,TRBV6-5,NA,CASRLGVTDTQYF,TGTGCCAGCAGACTCGGAGTCACAGATACGCAGTATTTT
TRBD1,TRBJ2-6,TRBV4-1,NA,CASSQEAAGGLSGANVLTF,TGCGCCAGCAGCCAAGAAGCGGCAGGGGGTCTCTCTGGGGCCAACGTCCTGACTTTC
TRBD1,TRBJ1-5,TRBV5-1,NA,CASSSTGESNQPQHF,TGCGCCAGCAGCTCGACAGGGGAATCGAATCAGCCCCAGCATTTT
TRBD2,TRBJ2-4,TRBV4-1,NA,CASSQDPPLAVQNIQYF,TGCGCCAGCAGCCAAGACCCGCCACTAGCGGTCCAAAACATTCAGTACTTC
TRBD2,TRBJ2-1,TRBV5-1,NA,CASSPGGTSAHNEQFF,TGCGCCAGCAGCCCGGGAGGGACTAGCGCCCACAATGAGCAGTTCTTC
TRBD1,TRBJ2-7,TRBV2,NA,CASKRDRGEQYF,TGTGCCAGCAAAAGGGACAGGGGCGAGCAGTACTTC
TRBD1,TRBJ1-1,TRBV15,NA,CATSSQSGRGFRTEAFF,TGTGCCACCAGCAGCCAGTCAGGCAGGGGGTTTCGGACTGAAGCTTTCTTT
TRBD2,TRBJ2-1,TRBV13,NA,CASSRGLAGVLNEQFF,TGTGCCAGCAGCCGGGGACTAGCGGGAGTGTTAAATGAGCAGTTCTTC
NA,TRBJ1-5,TRBV7-8,NA,CASSPEDSIDNQPQHF,TGTGCCAGCAGCCCGGAAGACAGCATTGACAATCAGCCCCAGCATTTT
TRBD2,TRBJ2-2,TRBV28,NA,CASSFLGGRARTGELFF,TGTGCCAGCAGTTTTCTTGGCGGGAGGGCGCGCACCGGGGAGCTGTTTTTT
NA,TRBJ1-1,TRBV10-3,NA,CAISETGTQANTEAFF,TGTGCCATCAGTGAAACGGGGACTCAGGCCAACACTGAAGCTTTCTTT
NA,TRBJ2-3,TRBV7-9,NA,CASSLLAGTDTQYF,TGTGCCAGCAGCTTATTAGCGGGCACAGATACGCAGTATTTT
NA,TRBJ1-2,TRBV5-6,NA,CASSPGGSTSYGYTF,TGTGCCAGCAGCCCTGGGGGGTCCACTTCCTATGGCTACACCTTC
NA,TRBJ2-1,TRBV15,NA,CATSETMSSYNEQFF,TGTGCCACCAGTGAGACTATGAGCTCCTACAATGAGCAGTTCTTC
NA,TRBJ2-3,TRBV7-2,NA,CASSFRRGQADTQYF,TGTGCCAGCAGCTTCAGGAGGGGGCAAGCAGATACGCAGTATTTT
NA,TRBJ2-3,TRBV7-2,NA,CASSQIYNTQYF,TGTGCCAGCAGCCAAATATACAATACGCAGTATTTT
TRBD1,TRBJ2-7,TRBV28,NA,CASRTGTGEHEQYF,TGTGCCAGCAGGACCGGGACAGGGGAGCACGAGCAGTACTTC
NA,TRBJ1-2,TRBV19,NA,CASSPWARASGGYTF,TGTGCCAGTAGTCCATGGGCCAGGGCATCGGGTGGCTACACCTTC
NA,TRBJ2-5,TRBV18,NA,CASSPRGGGEETQYF,TGTGCCAGCTCACCACGAGGGGGCGGGGAAGAGACCCAGTACTTC
NA,TRBJ2-2,TRBV5-1,once,CASSFVEELFF,TGCGCCAGCAGCTTTGTAGAGGAGCTGTTTTTT
TRBD1,TRBJ2-1,TRBV6-5,NA,CASSATGGNEQFF,TGTGCCAGCAGTGCGACAGGGGGCAATGAGCAGTTCTTC
NA,TRBJ1-2,TRBV28,NA,CASSSTRIGGYTF,TGTGCCAGCAGCTCTACTAGGATAGGTGGCTACACCTTC
NA,TRBJ2-2,TRBV4-1,NA,CASSQASGIPGELFF,TGCGCCAGCAGCCAAGCCTCGGGGATACCCGGGGAGCTGTTTTTT
NA,TRBJ1-5,TRBV6-1,NA,CASSEAQGRGQPQHF,TGTGCCAGCAGTGAAGCCCAGGGAAGAGGTCAGCCCCAGCATTTT
NA,TRBJ1-1,TRBV19,NA,CASSRQQGEAFF,TGTGCCAGTAGTCGACAACAGGGAGAAGCTTTCTTT
TRBD1,TRBJ1-4,TRBV4-1,NA,CASGTGETATNEKLFF,TGCGCCAGCGGGACAGGGGAAACGGCAACTAATGAAAAACTGTTTTTT
NA,TRBJ2-7,TRBV5-4,NA,CASSLGLLLEQYF,TGTGCCAGCAGCTTGGGACTACTACTCGAGCAGTACTTC
NA,TRBJ1-2,TRBV6-5,NA,CASSYGGTGIGYGYTF,TGTGCCAGCAGTTATGGGGGCACAGGGATAGGCTATGGCTACACCTTC
NA,TRBJ2-5,TRBV13,NA,CASSFKGLEETQYF,TGTGCCAGCAGCTTTAAGGGGTTGGAAGAGACCCAGTACTTC
NA,TRBJ2-7,TRBV2,NA,CASRRDRRLSSYEQYF,TGTGCCAGCAGACGCGACCGCAGGCTCAGCTCCTACGAGCAGTACTTC
NA,TRBJ1-1,TRBV6-5,NA,CASSYGTEDTEAFF,TGTGCCAGCAGTTACGGGACTGAGGACACTGAAGCTTTCTTT
NA,TRBJ1-1,TRBV7-9,NA,CASSPAGYTEAFF,TGTGCCAGCAGTCCGGCAGGGTACACTGAAGCTTTCTTT
NA,TRBJ1-2,TRBV6-1,NA,CASSEKRAASYGYTF,TGTGCCAGCAGTGAAAAGAGGGCAGCTAGCTATGGCTACACCTTC
NA,TRBJ2-7,TRBV7-3,few,CASSFGQGTYEQYF,TGTGCCAGCAGCTTCGGGCAGGGGACCTACGAGCAGTACTTC
TRBD1,TRBJ2-2,TRBV7-2,few,CASAPDRGITGELFF,TGTGCCAGCGCCCCGGACAGGGGTATAACCGGGGAGCTGTTTTTT
NA,TRBJ2-2,TRBV7-8,once,CASRLQVDTGELFF,TGTGCCAGCAGGCTACAGGTTGACACCGGGGAGCTGTTTTTT